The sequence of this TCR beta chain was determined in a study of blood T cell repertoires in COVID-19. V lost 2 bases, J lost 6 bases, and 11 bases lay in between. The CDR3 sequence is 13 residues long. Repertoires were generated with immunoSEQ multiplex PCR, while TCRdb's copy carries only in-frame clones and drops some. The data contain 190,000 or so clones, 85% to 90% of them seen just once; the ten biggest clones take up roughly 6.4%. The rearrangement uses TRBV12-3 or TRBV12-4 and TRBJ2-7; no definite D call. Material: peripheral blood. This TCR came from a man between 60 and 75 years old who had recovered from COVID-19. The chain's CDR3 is CASSLFDRGEQYF. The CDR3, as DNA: TGTGCCAGCAGTTTATTTGACCGCGGCGAGCAGTACTTC.